Each of the 5 T cell receptor beta chains below was sequenced from the same sample in a study of cytomegalovirus exposure and HLA in healthy donors (dated by TCRdb to 2017 to 2019). Libraries were constructed by the immunoSEQ multiplex PCR assay. For the multiplex PCR, a mixture combining 60 forward primers for TCR Vbeta segments and 13 reverse primers for TCR Jbeta segments was used. The table comes from immuneACCESS by way of TCRdb, which keeps in-frame sequences with V and J called. Part of the clones is missing from these tables; in studies checked, under half for an unresolved V gene and the rest for unknown reasons. Counted in this sample were over 150,000 clones; roughly 81% of them appeared once. Together, the top ten hold less than 15% of the sample. Specimen: PBMCs. These receptor sequences come from a woman between 45 and 60 years old in good health and CMV-seronegative.

The V and J genes are TRBV6-1 and TRBJ1-2, with D perhaps matching TRBD1 (5 bases). Per the germline V gene, CDR1 is MNHNS and CDR2 is SASEGT. The CDR3 covers 15 residues. With 2 bases removed from V and 3 bases from J, the gap between germline ends came to 13 bases. The CDR3 reads CASSEWGDWDYGYTF. In DNA, the CDR3 is TGTGCCAGCAGTGAATGGGGGGACTGGGACTATGGCTACACCTTC.

V gene TRBV15 combines with J gene TRBJ1-1, with a possible D match to TRBD1 (5 bases). From germline, CDR1 is LNHNV and CDR2 YYDKDF (reference sequence). Trimming removed 1 base at V and 10 bases at J, with 16 bases between. The CDR3 consists of 14 residues. For the CDR3, the DNA is TGTGCCACCAGCAGAGTGGGAGGGACGAAGGGAGCTTTCTTT. It encodes CATSRVGGTKGAFF.

The V gene is TRBV19, the J gene TRBJ1-5; the match to TRBD1 covers 7 bases. Germline assignment: CDR1 LNHDA and CDR2 SQIVND (reference sequence). The CDR3 consists of 13 residues. V shed 6 bases and J 10 bases; nucleotides not matched to a gene: 9. CDR3 amino acids: CASSTGQRVPQHF. Written as DNA, the CDR3 is TGTGCCAGTAGCACGGGACAGCGGGTACCCCAGCATTTT.

The rearrangement links TRBV28 to TRBJ2-7, with 7 positions matching TRBD1. CDR1 and CDR2 (germline): MDHEN, SYDVKM. The CDR3 length is 12 residues. V was pared by 11 bases and J by 3 bases, with 7 bases of the junction left unmatched. The CDR3 nucleotides are TGTGCCGTCCGGGACAGATACTACGAGCAGTACTTC. Its translation is CAVRDRYYEQYF. The full variable domain, in which reference TRBV28 and TRBJ2-7 provide the parts outside the CDR3, is DVKVTQSSRYLVKRTGEKVFLECVQDMDHENMFWYRQDPGLGLRLIYFSYDVKMKEKGDIPEGYSVSREKKERFSLILESASTNQTSMYLCAVRDRYYEQYFGPGTRLTVT.

CDR3 residues: CASSLTGTGYGYTF. As DNA, the CDR3 is TGTGCCAGCAGCTTAACAGGGACGGGATATGGCTACACCTTC. This rearrangement joins TRBV11-2 to TRBJ1-2, with TRBD1 as a possible D gene (6 bases). CDR1 is SGHAT and CDR2 is FQNNGV in the germline V gene. V shed 2 bases and J shed 5 bases, with 12 bases lying between them. This CDR3 has 14 residues.